This T cell receptor (beta chain) was obtained from a study of spatial heterogeneity in lung cancer. Whole-study context: Detection of beta-chain sequences consistently exceeded that of alpha-chain sequences.

V lost 3 bases and J 6 bases, leaving 15 bases between the germline ends. Germline CDR1 and CDR2: SGDLS and YYNGEE. The CDR3 sequence is 15 residues long. Documented time point: sample taken at primary tumor resection. In its sample, this clonotype is medium-sized. The antigen is not known. Via MiXCR, TCRdb re-called the 5' RACE reads, giving one row per CDR3 protein. The data contain about 20,000 distinct CDR3 sequences, about 15% of them singletons. The study's findings and limits: One measure, the expanded intratumoral alpha and beta TCR count, tracked tumor mutation counts.

The sequences come from lung tumor tissue, collected at surgery. The sequence was collected from a female donor with early-stage non-small cell lung cancer. The chain joins TRBV9 to TRBJ2-2, with D perhaps matching TRBD1 (6 bases). This CDR3 reads CASSGVQGAAGELFF. CDR3 nucleotide sequence: TGTGCCAGCAGCGGAGTACAGGGAGCCGCCGGGGAGCTGTTTTTT.